The clone carrying this TCR beta chain was counted only a few times. Its antigen remains unknown. This sample is part of a study of OX40 agonist ivuxolimab in advanced cancers. Whole-study context: In this cohort, patients received ivuxolimab, an agonistic anti-OX40 (CD134) antibody. Participants averaged about 60 years of age (range roughly 23 to 79) and were 82.7% male.

Collection of blood occurred at baseline, at cycle 4 day 1, and at cycle 7 day 1. Study conclusions and caveats: At doses 0.1 to 3.0 mg/kg, CD4+ and CD8+ clones expanded.

Assay used: immunoSEQ multiplex PCR; TCRdb lists only in-frame clones, some missing. The sample holds roughly 20,000 clones, 79% seen once. V lost 5 bases and J 0 bases, leaving 10 bases between the germline ends. Germline V gives CDR1 GTSNPN, CDR2 SVGIG (reference sequence). The CDR3 sequence is 13 residues long. The chain couples TRBV30 to TRBJ1-1; D uncertain. The specimen was CD4+ or CD8+ T cells sorted from blood, collected in a trial of the OX40 agonist ivuxolimab. This sequence originates from an adult with an advanced solid tumor such as melanoma, head and neck, liver or kidney cancer. CDR3 coding DNA: TGTGCCTGGGATTTTGGGGTGAACACTGAAGCTTTCTTT. It specifies CAWDFGVNTEAFF.